This TCR beta chain was retrieved from a study of Ad26.COV2.S vaccination and SARS-CoV-2 variants. Study-wide context: In the study, Ad26.COV2.S was injected intramuscularly once, or twice 56 days apart.

Libraries were prepared by immunoSEQ multiplex PCR; TCRdb keeps only in-frame clonotypes and omits some of them. The sample has approximately 410,000 clones, 70% to 90% seen once. Specified treatment: roughly 20 received Ad26.COV2.S at low or high dose, single or two shots; several received placebo; per-sample allocation not given. All samples were drawn on day 63, counting from the first vaccine or placebo injection. The sample came from a Boston adult aged 18-55 years. The administered vaccine (an Ad26 vector) expressed Wuhan-strain SARS-CoV-2 spike. Study outcomes and limitations: Spike-specific responses of CD8+ and CD4+ T cells were reported to display substantial breadth after vaccination.

In regard to this clone: Its antigen is not identified.

V shed 3 bases and J shed 6 bases, with 9 bases lying between them. The germline V gene has CDR1 GTSNPN and CDR2 SVGIG (reference sequence). CDR3 length: 13 amino acids. The sequence derives from a person between 18 and 59 years old who received the Ad26.COV2.S COVID-19 vaccine or a placebo. The source was peripheral blood, collected in a trial of Ad26.COV2.S vaccine versus placebo. The chain employs TRBV30 and TRBJ1-6; D possibly corresponds to TRBD1 (5 bases). The CDR3 here is CAWRAGLNSPLHF. CDR3 in DNA: TGTGCCTGGAGGGCAGGGCTTAATTCACCCCTCCACTTT.